Detailed here is one T cell receptor (beta chain). The entry originates in a study of control samples from healthy donors and cancer patients. The V and J ends lost 1 base and 6 bases respectively, with 9 bases between them. Germline CDR1 reads SGHNT; CDR2 reads YENEEA. The CDR3 has 13 amino acids. Assay: immunoSEQ multiplex PCR; the TCRdb copy retains only in-frame clones and omits some. The sample holds tens of thousands of clones; 91% are singletons and the top ten take around a sixth. The clonotype originates from a man younger than 40 in good health. The sample was blood. The J gene is TRBJ1-1, the V gene TRBV11-3; no clear D. The CDR3 nucleotides read TGTGCCAGCAGCTTAGGGAAATACTCTGAAGCTTTCTTT. It is translated as CASSLGKYSEAFF. The entire variable domain, with the rest obtained from reference TRBV11-3 and TRBJ1-1, is as follows: EAGVVQSPRYKIIEKKQPVAFWCNPISGHNTLYWYLQNLGQGPELLIRYENEEAVDDSQLPKDRFSAERLKGVDSTLKIQPAELGDSAVYLCASSLGKYSEAFFGQGTRLTVV.